Listed below are T cell receptor beta chains from one sample, sequenced in a study of shared clonotypes between healthy human individuals. Some clones are missing from TCRdb's copy, which holds only in-frame ones; the method was immunoSEQ multiplex PCR. Altogether about 1.5 million clones are present, 95% to 99% being singletons, with the ten largest covering about 0.42%. Sample: naive CD4+ T cells sorted from blood. The receptors stem from a man aged 30-40 years in good health. The CDR3 runs from the conserved cysteine through the conserved F or W. D genes are given only for firm matches. Not all rows give a size; the values are once, few, many and, for expanded clones, a class.

d_call	j_call	v_call	clone_size	cdr3_aa	cdr3_nt
TRBD1	TRBJ2-5	TRBV7-2	.	CASSFSSGTGEETQYF	TGTGCCAGCAGCTTTTCCTCCGGGACAGGGGAAGAGACCCAGTACTTC
TRBD2	TRBJ2-2	TRBV19	.	CASGGTSGRNNGELFF	TGTGCCAGTGGCGGGACTAGCGGGAGGAATAACGGGGAGCTGTTTTTT
.	TRBJ2-3	TRBV14	.	CASSSIPDTQYF	TGTGCCAGCAGCTCTATCCCAGATACGCAGTATTTT
.	TRBJ1-3	TRBV11-2	.	CASSLLTANSGNTIYF	TGTGCCAGCAGCTTATTAACTGCTAACTCTGGAAACACCATATATTTT
.	TRBJ2-1	TRBV5-1	.	CASSYRQAPYNEQFF	TGCGCCAGCAGCTACCGACAAGCACCTTACAATGAGCAGTTCTTC
TRBD2	TRBJ2-1	TRBV5-8	.	CASSSGLAGIDEQFF	TGTGCCAGCAGCTCGGGACTAGCGGGTATTGATGAGCAGTTCTTC
.	TRBJ1-1	TRBV6-6	.	CASSYHALSEAFF	TGTGCCAGCAGTTACCACGCCTTGTCTGAAGCTTTCTTT
.	TRBJ1-2	TRBV4-3	once	CASSQVVHRVDYGYTF	TGCGCCAGCAGCCAAGTGGTACACAGGGTCGACTATGGCTACACCTTC
TRBD2	TRBJ2-1	TRBV7-8	.	CASSLGLAGLPYNEQFF	TGTGCCAGCAGCTTGGGACTAGCGGGACTCCCCTACAATGAGCAGTTCTTC
TRBD2	TRBJ2-5	TRBV14	.	CASSQASGRETQYF	TGTGCCAGCAGCCAGGCTAGCGGGAGAGAGACCCAGTACTTC
.	TRBJ1-1	TRBV5-1	.	CASSLGPHEADAFF	TGCGCCAGCAGCTTGGGCCCTCATGAGGCTGACGCTTTCTTT
.	TRBJ2-3	TRBV9	.	CASSVGGEPGVQYF	TGTGCCAGCAGCGTAGGGGGCGAGCCGGGGGTGCAGTATTTT
.	TRBJ1-1	TRBV30	.	CAWSVRAAAEAFF	TGTGCCTGGAGTGTTCGGGCCGCGGCTGAAGCTTTCTTT
.	TRBJ2-3	TRBV9	.	CASSVGGGHWRDTQYF	TGTGCCAGCAGCGTAGGAGGGGGACATTGGCGAGATACGCAGTATTTT
.	TRBJ2-3	TRBV29-1	.	CSADGTPHGSTDTQYF	TGCAGCGCTGACGGGACACCCCATGGGAGCACAGATACGCAGTATTTT
.	TRBJ2-7	TRBV18	once	CASSPLWGSYEQYF	TGTGCCAGCTCACCACTCTGGGGATCCTACGAGCAGTACTTC
.	TRBJ2-7	TRBV19	.	CASSLSGGPHYEQYF	TGTGCCAGTAGTCTATCAGGGGGGCCCCACTACGAGCAGTACTTC
.	TRBJ2-5	TRBV19	.	CASSTTGSQETQYF	TGTGCCAGTAGTACTACAGGGAGCCAAGAGACCCAGTACTTC
.	TRBJ2-5	TRBV7-3	.	CASSLTGSTIETQYF	TGTGCCAGCAGCTTAACGGGGAGTACGATCGAGACCCAGTACTTC
TRBD2	TRBJ2-7	TRBV11-2	.	CASSSPGTTYEQYF	TGTGCCAGCAGCTCGCCCGGGACTACCTACGAGCAGTACTTC
.	TRBJ1-5	TRBV19	once	CASSMTVSNQPQHF	TGTGCCAGTAGTATGACAGTCAGCAATCAGCCCCAGCATTTT
TRBD1	TRBJ2-7	TRBV6-5	once	CASSLTGFAYEQYF	TGTGCCAGCAGTCTGACAGGGTTTGCCTACGAGCAGTACTTC
.	TRBJ2-3	TRBV6-5	.	CASSYSQTDSTDTQYF	TGTGCCAGCAGTTACTCCCAGACAGATAGCACAGATACGCAGTATTTT
TRBD1	TRBJ1-5	TRBV5-8	.	CASTGQTAYQPQHF	TGTGCCAGCACGGGACAGACCGCCTATCAGCCCCAGCATTTT
TRBD2	TRBJ2-1	TRBV6-6	.	CASSRGVGRMASEQFF	TGTGCCAGCAGTCGAGGAGTCGGGAGGATGGCGAGTGAGCAGTTCTTC
.	TRBJ2-3	TRBV5-1	.	CASSSDTSTRTSTDTQYF	TGCGCCAGCAGCTCGGACACGTCGACTAGAACTAGCACAGATACGCAGTATTTT
.	TRBJ2-3	TRBV25-1	once	CASAREAGTDTQYF	TGTGCCAGCGCCCGAGAGGCGGGCACAGATACGCAGTATTTT
.	TRBJ1-5	TRBV12-2	.	CASRSTDRKSNQPQHF	TGTGCAAGTCGCTCTACCGACAGGAAAAGCAATCAGCCCCAGCATTTT
.	TRBJ2-1	TRBV14	.	CASSQEKFPSEQFF	TGTGCCAGCAGCCAAGAAAAGTTCCCCTCGGAGCAGTTCTTC
TRBD2	TRBJ2-7	TRBV7-3	.	CASSLGLAGVSEQYF	TGTGCCAGCAGCTTGGGACTAGCGGGAGTTTCCGAGCAGTACTTC
.	TRBJ2-7	TRBV12-2	.	CASRHPIAGEAYEQYF	TGTGCAAGTCGCCATCCAATAGCGGGAGAAGCCTACGAGCAGTACTTC
.	TRBJ2-2	TRBV7-2	.	CASSLPNTGELFF	TGTGCCAGCAGCTTACCAAACACCGGGGAGCTGTTTTTT
TRBD2	TRBJ2-5	TRBV2	once	CARRLAQQETQYF	TGTGCCAGACGACTAGCGCAGCAAGAGACCCAGTACTTC
.	TRBJ2-7	TRBV28	.	CASSLLTYEQYF	TGTGCCAGCAGTTTATTGACCTACGAGCAGTACTTC
.	TRBJ2-7	TRBV5-6	.	CASSLGGPPYEQYF	TGTGCCAGCAGCTTGGGGGGACCCCCCTACGAGCAGTACTTC
TRBD1	TRBJ2-7	TRBV10-3	.	CAINPGQGSYEQYF	TGTGCCATCAACCCGGGACAGGGATCCTACGAGCAGTACTTC
TRBD2	TRBJ2-2	TRBV10-2	.	CASSDASGRARTGELFF	TGCGCCAGCAGTGACGCTAGCGGGAGGGCCAGAACCGGGGAGCTGTTTTTT
.	TRBJ2-1	TRBV27	.	CASSSSPMSGKGTYNEQFF	TGTGCCAGCAGTTCCTCCCCCATGTCGGGCAAAGGGACCTACAATGAGCAGTTCTTC
TRBD1	TRBJ2-5	TRBV4-2	.	CASSHITGTGFQETQYF	TGTGCCAGCAGCCACATAACCGGGACAGGGTTTCAAGAGACCCAGTACTTC
.	TRBJ1-4	TRBV9	.	CASSVGQEARLFF	TGTGCCAGCAGCGTAGGACAGGAGGCCCGACTGTTTTTT
TRBD2	TRBJ2-5	TRBV29-1	.	CSVLAGEETQYF	TGCAGCGTCCTAGCGGGAGAAGAGACCCAGTACTTC
.	TRBJ2-7	TRBV5-1	.	CASSSGLQGGYEQYF	TGCGCCAGCAGCTCCGGTCTACAGGGAGGCTACGAGCAGTACTTC
.	TRBJ2-1	TRBV19	.	CASSASSVSYNEQFF	TGTGCCAGTAGTGCCAGTAGCGTCTCCTACAATGAGCAGTTCTTC
.	TRBJ1-3	TRBV5-1	.	CASSRPGGSSGNTIYF	TGCGCCAGCAGCCGGCCGGGGGGCAGCTCTGGAAACACCATATATTTT
.	TRBJ2-3	TRBV4-1	.	CASSQEWSPSTQYF	TGCGCCAGCAGCCAAGAGTGGAGCCCGAGTACGCAGTATTTT
.	TRBJ2-7	TRBV29-1	.	CSVTEWTASSYEQYF	TGCAGCGTTACGGAGTGGACCGCGAGCTCCTACGAGCAGTACTTC
TRBD2	TRBJ2-1	TRBV28	.	CASTAGGPPQNNEQFF	TGTGCCAGCACCGCGGGGGGACCCCCGCAAAACAATGAGCAGTTCTTC
.	TRBJ2-7	TRBV27	.	CASSLGKGKPYEQYF	TGTGCCAGCAGCCTTGGGAAGGGAAAGCCCTACGAGCAGTACTTC
.	TRBJ2-3	TRBV6-5	.	CASKNTDTQYF	TGTGCCAGCAAGAACACAGATACGCAGTATTTT